These 2 T cell receptor beta chains were sequenced from one sample in a study of cytomegalovirus exposure and HLA in healthy donors. Amplification used 60 Vbeta primers and 13 Jbeta primers. Data came from immunoSEQ multiplex PCR; TCRdb stores just in-frame clones and leaves some out. This sample has around 130,000 clones, with 80% found just once. Sequenced material: PBMCs. These receptors all stem from a man aged 25-40 years in good health and CMV-seronegative.

The J gene is TRBJ2-3, the V gene TRBV5-4; D is perhaps TRBD2 (7 bases). CDR3 size: 15 residues. The germline gives CDR1 SGHNT, CDR2 YYREEE (reference sequence). V was trimmed by 8 bases and J by 0 bases, leaving 16 bases between them. The CDR3 DNA reads as TGTGCCAGTTTCCGAGGGGGGGGGAGCACAGATACGCAGTATTTT. Translating it yields CASFRGGGSTDTQYF. Together with reference TRBV5-4 and TRBJ2-3, the CDR3 gives the full variable domain: ETGVTQSPTHLIKTRGQQVTLRCSSQSGHNTVSWYQQALGQGPQFIFQYYREEENGRGNFPPRFSGLQFPNYSSELNVNALELDDSALYLCASFRGGGSTDTQYFGPGTRLTVL.

The chain uses TRBV19 and TRBJ1-6, with 10 nucleotides matching TRBD1. The V and J ends lost 5 bases and 2 bases, in that order; junction bases with no gene match: 3. Germline V gene data show CDR1 as LNHDA and CDR2 as SQIVND (reference sequence). This CDR3 is built from 16 residues. The chain's CDR3 is CASSQTGGAYNSPLHF. The CDR3 coding sequence is TGTGCCAGTAGTCAGACAGGGGGCGCCTATAATTCACCCCTCCACTTT.